One and the same sample provided the 8 T cell receptor beta chains below, sequenced in a study of blood T cell repertoires in COVID-19. Sequencing used immunoSEQ multiplex PCR; TCRdb keeps in-frame clones, though not all of them. The sample holds 40,000 to 55,000 clones, 65% to 90% seen once. Sequenced input: peripheral blood. The receptors derive from a human donor in a cohort sampled during active COVID-19.

The rearrangement links TRBV18 to TRBJ2-3; the D is unclear. Trimming took off 3 bases at V and 2 bases at J, with 6 bases between the two ends. Germline V gene lookup returns CDR1 KGHSH and CDR2 LQKENI. CDR3 length: 13 residues. CDR3 residues: CASSPAITDTQYF. In DNA form, the CDR3 reads TGTGCCAGCTCACCTGCTATCACAGATACGCAGTATTTT.

V and J are TRBV11-2 and TRBJ1-1; D is possibly TRBD1 (6 bases). V was pared by 1 base and J by 0 bases, with 9 bases between. CDR1 is SGHAT and CDR2 is FQNNGV in the germline V gene. There are 15 residues in the CDR3. The CDR3, as DNA: TGTGCCAGCAGCTTAGTAGCAGGGGTGAACACTGAAGCTTTCTTT. Its translation: CASSLVAGVNTEAFF. The whole variable domain, filled in from reference TRBV11-2 and TRBJ1-1, reads EAGVAQSPRYKIIEKRQSVAFWCNPISGHATLYWYQQILGQGPKLLIQFQNNGVVDDSQLPKDRFSAERLKGVDSTLKIQPAKLEDSAVYLCASSLVAGVNTEAFFGQGTRLTVV.

The chain recombines TRBV28 with TRBJ2-6, with 11 nucleotides matching TRBD1. Germline-derived CDR1 and CDR2 are MDHEN and SYDVKM. This CDR3 is 17 amino acids long. J lost 4 bases, V lost 4 bases, and 6 bases had no gene match. CDR3: CASSSGTGGSGANVLTF. In DNA form, the CDR3 reads TGTGCCAGCAGTTCCGGGACAGGGGGTTCCGGGGCCAACGTCCTGACTTTC.

The chain employs TRBV2 and TRBJ2-7, with 11 nucleotides matching TRBD2. Germline CDR1 and CDR2: SNHLY and FYNNEI. V shed 8 bases, J shed 6 bases, and the junction held 6 bases outside the gene matches. The CDR3 runs 13 residues. Here the CDR3 reads CASRSGRAVEQYF. The CDR3 DNA sequence: TGTGCCAGCCGTAGCGGGAGGGCCGTCGAGCAGTACTTC.

The V call is TRBV28, the J call TRBJ2-7, with D perhaps matching TRBD2 (7 bases). The V gene lost 6 bases and the J gene lost 0 bases, with 15 bases spanning the gap. Germline V gene lookup returns CDR1 MDHEN and CDR2 SYDVKM. CDR3 size: 15 residues. Here the CDR3 reads CASSTEGGGSYEQYF. CDR3 sequence (DNA): TGTGCCAGCAGCACTGAGGGAGGGGGCTCCTACGAGCAGTACTTC.

This clone appeared a single time. The V and J genes are TRBV30 and TRBJ1-2; D unclear. The CDR3 sequence is 12 residues long. Germline V gene data show CDR1 as GTSNPN and CDR2 as SVGIG (reference sequence). This CDR3 is CASVGNRDGYTF. DNA for the CDR3: TGTGCTTCAGTCGGGAATCGGGATGGCTACACCTTC. Variable domain in full (rest from reference TRBV30 and TRBJ1-2): SQTIHQWPATLVQPVGSPLSLECTVEGTSNPNLYWYRQAAGRGLQLLFYSVGIGQISSEVPQNLSASRPQDRQFILSSKKLLLSDSGFYLCASVGNRDGYTFGSGTRLTVV.

The chain employs TRBV28 and TRBJ2-5, with D possibly TRBD2 on 5 matching bases. The V end lost 7 bases, the J end lost 7 bases, and 19 bases lay between the germline ends. The CDR3 runs 14 residues. The germline V gene encodes CDR1 MDHEN and CDR2 SYDVKM. CDR3 coding DNA: TGTGCCAGCACCTCGACATCTCTAGAGGGGACCCAGTACTTC. It is translated as CASTSTSLEGTQYF.

V gene TRBV4-2 combines with J gene TRBJ2-3; 12 bases are shared with TRBD2. This CDR3 spans 16 amino acids. CDR1 is LGHNA and CDR2 is YNFKEQ in the germline V gene. Trimming removed 4 bases from V and 1 base from J; junction bases left unmatched: 3. CDR3 protein: CASSPRLAGGTDTQYF. The DNA of the CDR3 is TGTGCCAGCAGCCCCCGACTAGCGGGAGGCACAGATACGCAGTATTTT.